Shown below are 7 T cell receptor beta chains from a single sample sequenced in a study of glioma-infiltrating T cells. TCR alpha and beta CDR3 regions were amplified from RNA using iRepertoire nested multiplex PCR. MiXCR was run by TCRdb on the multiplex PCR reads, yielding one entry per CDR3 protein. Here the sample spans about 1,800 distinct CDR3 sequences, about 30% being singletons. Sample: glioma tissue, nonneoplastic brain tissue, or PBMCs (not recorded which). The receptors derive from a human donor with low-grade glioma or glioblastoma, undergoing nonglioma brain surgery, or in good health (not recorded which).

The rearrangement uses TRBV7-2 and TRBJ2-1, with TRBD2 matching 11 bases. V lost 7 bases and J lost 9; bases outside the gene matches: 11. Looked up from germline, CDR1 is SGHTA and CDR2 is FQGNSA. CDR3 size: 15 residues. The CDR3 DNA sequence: TGTGCCAGCACAGCTAGCACTAGCGGGAGTACTGAGCAGTTCTTC. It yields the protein CASTASTSGSTEQFF.

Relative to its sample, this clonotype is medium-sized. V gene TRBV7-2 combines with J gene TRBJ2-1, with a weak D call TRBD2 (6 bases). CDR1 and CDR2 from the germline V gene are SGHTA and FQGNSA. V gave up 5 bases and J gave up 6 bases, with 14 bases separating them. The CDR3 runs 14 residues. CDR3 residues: CASSMGLRGNEQFF. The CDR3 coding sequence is TGTGCCAGCAGCATGGGACTCCGAGGCAATGAGCAGTTCTTC.

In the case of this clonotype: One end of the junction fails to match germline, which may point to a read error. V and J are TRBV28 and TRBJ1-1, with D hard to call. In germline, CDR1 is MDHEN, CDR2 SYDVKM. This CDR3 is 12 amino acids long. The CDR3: CASIIVRPESFF. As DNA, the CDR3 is TGTGCCAGCATTATTGTTAGGCCTGAATCTTTCTTT.

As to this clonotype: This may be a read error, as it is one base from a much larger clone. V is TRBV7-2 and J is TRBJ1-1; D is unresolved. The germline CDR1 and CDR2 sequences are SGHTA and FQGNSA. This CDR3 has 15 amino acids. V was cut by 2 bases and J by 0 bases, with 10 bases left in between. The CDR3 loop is CASSLSWLVNTEAFF. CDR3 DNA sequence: TGTGCCAGCAGCTTAAGTTGGCTGGTGAACACTGAAGCTTTCTTT.

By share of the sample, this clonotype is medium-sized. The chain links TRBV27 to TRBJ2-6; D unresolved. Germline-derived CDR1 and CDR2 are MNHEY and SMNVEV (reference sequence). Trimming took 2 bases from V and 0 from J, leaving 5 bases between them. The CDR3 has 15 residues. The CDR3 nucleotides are TGTGCCAGCAGTTTAAGAGGCTCTGGGGCCAACGTCCTGACTTTC. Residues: CASSLRGSGANVLTF.

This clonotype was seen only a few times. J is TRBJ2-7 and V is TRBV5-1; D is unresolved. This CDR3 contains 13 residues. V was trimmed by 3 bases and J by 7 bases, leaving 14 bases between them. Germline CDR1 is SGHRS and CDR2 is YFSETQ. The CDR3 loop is CASSSGIGEEQYF. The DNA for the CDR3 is TGCGCCAGCAGCTCCGGAATCGGAGAGGAGCAGTACTTC. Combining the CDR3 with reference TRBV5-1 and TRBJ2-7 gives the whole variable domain KAGVTQTPRYLIKTRGQQVTLSCSPISGHRSVSWYQQTPGQGLQFLFEYFSETQRNKGNFPGRFSGRQFSNSRSEMNVSTLELGDSALYLCASSSGIGEEQYFGPGTRLTVT.

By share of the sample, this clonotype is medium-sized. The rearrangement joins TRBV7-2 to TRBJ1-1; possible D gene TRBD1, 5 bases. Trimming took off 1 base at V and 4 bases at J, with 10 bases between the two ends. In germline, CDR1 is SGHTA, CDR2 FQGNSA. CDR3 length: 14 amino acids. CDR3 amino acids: CASSLVSGITEAFF. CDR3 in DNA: TGTGCCAGCAGCTTAGTCTCAGGGATCACTGAAGCTTTCTTT.